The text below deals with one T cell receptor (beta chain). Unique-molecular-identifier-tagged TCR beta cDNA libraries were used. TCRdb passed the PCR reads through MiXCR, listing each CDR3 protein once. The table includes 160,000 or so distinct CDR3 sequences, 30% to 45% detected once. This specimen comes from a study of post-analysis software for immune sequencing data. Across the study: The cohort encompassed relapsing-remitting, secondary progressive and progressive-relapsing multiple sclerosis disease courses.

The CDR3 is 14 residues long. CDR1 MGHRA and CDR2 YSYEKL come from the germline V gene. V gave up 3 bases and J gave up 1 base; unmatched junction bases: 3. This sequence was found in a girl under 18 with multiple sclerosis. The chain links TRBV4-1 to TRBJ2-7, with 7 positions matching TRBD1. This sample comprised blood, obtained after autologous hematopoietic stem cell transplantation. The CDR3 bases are TGCGCCAGCAGCCACACGGGACAGTCCTACGAGCAGTACTTC. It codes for CASSHTGQSYEQYF.